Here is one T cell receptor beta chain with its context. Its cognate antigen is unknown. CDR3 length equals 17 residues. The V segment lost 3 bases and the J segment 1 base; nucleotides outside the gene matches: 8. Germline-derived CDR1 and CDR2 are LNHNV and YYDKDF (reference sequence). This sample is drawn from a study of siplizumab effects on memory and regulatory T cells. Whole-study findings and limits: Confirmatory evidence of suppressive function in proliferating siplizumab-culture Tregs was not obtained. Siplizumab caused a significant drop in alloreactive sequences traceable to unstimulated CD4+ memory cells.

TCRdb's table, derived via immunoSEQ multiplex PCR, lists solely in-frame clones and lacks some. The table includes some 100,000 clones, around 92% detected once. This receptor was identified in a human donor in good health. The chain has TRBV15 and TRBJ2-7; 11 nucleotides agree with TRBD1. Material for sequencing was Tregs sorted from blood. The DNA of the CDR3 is TGTGCCACCAGCAGGTATGCCGGGACAGGGGGATCCTACGAGCAGTACTTC. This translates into CATSRYAGTGGSYEQYF.